This TCR beta chain appears in the sequencing data of a study of T-cell memory formation after mild COVID-19. Background on the study: Across donors, TCR clusters were largely donor specific.

In TCRdb, the 5' RACE reads were re-called with MiXCR into one record per CDR3 protein. The sample lists around 320,000 distinct CDR3 sequences, 25% to 30% occurring once. This clonotype was observed a few times. Its antigen is still unknown. The CDR3 has 15 residues. Germline V lookup: CDR1 SGHDT, CDR2 YYEEEE. Trimming removed 0 bases from V and 3 bases from J, with 13 bases in between. Overall study findings and caveats: Clones that contracted from day 15 to 85 had balanced CD4/CD8; later expanders were CD4+ biased. Memory from before infection featured some responding clones, which suggests cross-reactive memory joined.

The specimen sequenced was PBMCs or a T cell subset sorted from them (not recorded which). The chain links TRBV5-6 to TRBJ2-7; a weak D match, TRBD2 (5 bases). The source of this sequence is an adult woman who had mild COVID-19 (a few samples of this study predate the infection). Cell type and time point are not known. The CDR3, as DNA: TGTGCCAGCAGCTTGGCCCAGCGGAGACGCTACGAGCAGTACTTC. Its protein product is CASSLAQRRRYEQYF.